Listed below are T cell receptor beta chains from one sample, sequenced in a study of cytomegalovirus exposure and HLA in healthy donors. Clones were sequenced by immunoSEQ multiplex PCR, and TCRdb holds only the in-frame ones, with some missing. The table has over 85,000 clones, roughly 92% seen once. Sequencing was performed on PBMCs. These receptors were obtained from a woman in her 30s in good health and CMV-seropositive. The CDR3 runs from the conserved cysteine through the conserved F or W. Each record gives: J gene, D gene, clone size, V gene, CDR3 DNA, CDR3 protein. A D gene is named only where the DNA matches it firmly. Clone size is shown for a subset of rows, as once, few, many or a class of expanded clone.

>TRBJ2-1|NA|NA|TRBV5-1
TGCGCCAGCAACGAAAATAGCCCTAATTACAATGAGCAGTTCTTC
CASNENSPNYNEQFF
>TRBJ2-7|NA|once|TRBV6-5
TGTGCCAGCAAGACACAGGGTTTGAGCGAGCAGTACTTC
CASKTQGLSEQYF
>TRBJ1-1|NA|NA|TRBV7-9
TGTGCCAGCAGCCCAGGGGAGACTGAAGCTTTCTTT
CASSPGETEAFF
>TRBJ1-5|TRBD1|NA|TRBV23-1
TGCGCCAGCAGTCAATGGGTAGGGGGCAGTAGCAATCAGCCCCAGCATTTT
CASSQWVGGSSNQPQHF
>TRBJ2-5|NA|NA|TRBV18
TGTGCCAGCTCACCACTCGAGTCCCAGGGGAAAGAGACCCAGTACTTC
CASSPLESQGKETQYF
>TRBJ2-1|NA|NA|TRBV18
TGTGCCAGCTCGCAAACTAGCACCAATGAGCAGTTCTTC
CASSQTSTNEQFF
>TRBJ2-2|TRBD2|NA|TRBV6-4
TGTGCCAGCAGTGTTCGACTAGCGGCGAACACCGGGGAGCTGTTTTTT
CASSVRLAANTGELFF
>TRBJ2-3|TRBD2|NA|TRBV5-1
TGCGCCAGCAGCCCTAGCGGGATTAGCACAGATACGCAGTATTTT
CASSPSGISTDTQYF
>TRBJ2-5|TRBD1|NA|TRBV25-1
TGTGCCAGCACGACAGGGGGCTCCTCGGAGACCCAGTACTTC
CASTTGGSSETQYF
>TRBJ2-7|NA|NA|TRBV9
TGTGCCAGCAGCGTCGGACAGACGAGCTCCTACGAGCAGTACTTC
CASSVGQTSSYEQYF
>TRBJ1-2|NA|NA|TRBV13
TGTGCCAGCAGCACACAGGGAGAGGGCTACACCTTC
CASSTQGEGYTF
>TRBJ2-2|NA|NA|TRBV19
TGTGCCAGTAGACGCTCCGGTAGCGGGGAGCTGTTTTTT
CASRRSGSGELFF
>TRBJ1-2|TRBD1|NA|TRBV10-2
TGCGCCAGCGCCGGGACAGAGGTATATGGCTACACCTTC
CASAGTEVYGYTF
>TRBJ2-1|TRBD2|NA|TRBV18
TGTGCCAGCTCACCACAGTTACTCAGCGGGAGTAGGTCCTACAATGAGCAGTTCTTC
CASSPQLLSGSRSYNEQFF
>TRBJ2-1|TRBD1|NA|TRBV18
TGTGCCAGCTCACTGGGACAGACGAACAATGAGCAGTTCTTC
CASSLGQTNNEQFF
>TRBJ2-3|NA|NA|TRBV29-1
TGCAGCGTTGAAGAGGGCAGGGTGGGCACAGATACGCAGTATTTT
CSVEEGRVGTDTQYF
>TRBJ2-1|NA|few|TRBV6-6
TGTGCCAGCAGCCCGTCTCCCAATGAGCAGTTCTTC
CASSPSPNEQFF
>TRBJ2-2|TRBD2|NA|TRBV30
TGTGCCTGGAGTGGATTTCTAGCGGGAGGAAACACCGGGGAGCTGTTTTTT
CAWSGFLAGGNTGELFF